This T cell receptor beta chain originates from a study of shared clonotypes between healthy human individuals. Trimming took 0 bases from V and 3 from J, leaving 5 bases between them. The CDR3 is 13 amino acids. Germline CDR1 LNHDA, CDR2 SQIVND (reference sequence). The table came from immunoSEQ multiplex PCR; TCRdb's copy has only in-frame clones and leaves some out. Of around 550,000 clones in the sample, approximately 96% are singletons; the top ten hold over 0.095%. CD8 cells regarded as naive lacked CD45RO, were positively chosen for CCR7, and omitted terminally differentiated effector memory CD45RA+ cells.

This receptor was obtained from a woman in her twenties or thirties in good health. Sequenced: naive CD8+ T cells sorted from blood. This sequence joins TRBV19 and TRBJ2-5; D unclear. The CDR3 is CASSIDDEETQYF. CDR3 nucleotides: TGTGCCAGTAGTATAGACGACGAAGAGACCCAGTACTTC.